The 14 T cell receptor beta chains given below trace back to one sample, sequenced in a study of response to subunit inactivated influenza vaccine. TCRdb processed the RT-PCR reads anew with MiXCR; each CDR3 protein has one entry. This table holds about 700,000 distinct CDR3 sequences, roughly 15% found once. The material sequenced was PBMCs from blood, taken around 14 days before vaccination. The origin of the receptors is a man in his fifties or sixties who received an inactivated influenza vaccine.

This chain links TRBV6-2 or TRBV6-3 with TRBJ2-4; D is perhaps TRBD1 or TRBD2 (5 bases each). Trimming pared 6 bases from V and 0 bases from J, leaving 12 bases between. From germline, CDR1 is MNHEY and CDR2 SVGEGT. The CDR3 sequence is 15 residues long. For the CDR3, the DNA is TGTGCCAGCAGCCCTCCGGGGCTAGCCAAAAACATTCAGTACTTC. It translates to CASSPPGLAKNIQYF.

The V and J genes are TRBV11-3 and TRBJ2-3; 9 positions match TRBD1. Trimming at V came to 5 bases and at J to 6 bases, leaving 9 bases not matched to a gene. This CDR3 has 15 amino acids. Germline CDR1 reads SGHNT; CDR2 reads YENEEA. CDR3 protein: CASSTGGGKSDTQYF. The CDR3 DNA is TGTGCCAGCAGCACAGGGGGCGGTAAATCTGATACGCAGTATTTT.

This clonotype was counted many times. This chain joins TRBV20-1 and TRBJ2-7, with TRBD1 identical over 9 bases. This CDR3 comprises 13 residues. With V trimmed by 6 bases and J by 3 bases, 6 bases remained unmatched. CDR1 and CDR2 (germline): DFQATT, SNEGSKA (reference sequence). The CDR3 DNA sequence: TGCAGTGCCCCCGGGACAGGGAGCTACGAGCAGTACTTC. Amino acids: CSAPGTGSYEQYF.

This clonotype has more than one count but fewer than ten. The CDR3 here is CASSFRVEQFF. The CDR3 DNA follows: TGTGCCAGCAGCTTTAGGGTTGAGCAGTTCTTC. This chain uses TRBV5-8 with TRBJ2-1; D uncertain. This CDR3 is 11 amino acids long. With 2 bases removed from V and 9 bases from J, the gap between germline ends came to 6 bases. Germline-derived CDR1 and CDR2 are SGHTS and YDEGEE. The full variable domain, completed using reference TRBV5-8 and TRBJ2-1, is EAGVTQSPTHLIKTRGQQATLRCSPISGHTSVYWYQQALGLGLQFLLWYDEGEERNRGNFPPRFSGRQFPNYSSELNVNALELEDSALYLCASSFRVEQFFGPGTRLTVL.

The chain has TRBV5-1 and TRBJ2-7, with D maybe TRBD1 (6 bases). The ends were cut back, 0 bases at V and 2 bases at J, with 15 bases in the middle. The CDR3 has 16 residues. Germline V CDR1 and CDR2: SGHRS, YFSETQ. DNA for the CDR3: TGCGCCAGCAGCTTGGCCAGTCCAGGGGCTCCCTACGAGCAGTACTTC. Residues: CASSLASPGAPYEQYF.

The chain carries TRBV29-1 and TRBJ2-2; D perhaps matches TRBD1 (5 bases). V dropped 4 bases and J dropped 2 bases, with 8 bases sitting between them. Germline CDR1 SQVTM, CDR2 ANQGSEA. The CDR3 runs 13 residues. CDR3 sequence reads: CSVVGLNTGELFF. As DNA, the CDR3 is TGCAGCGTTGTGGGGCTTAACACCGGGGAGCTGTTTTTT.

This clonotype came up a few times. The chain links TRBV20-1 to TRBJ1-1, with D maybe TRBD1 (6 bases). V shed 5 bases and J shed 2 bases, with 15 bases lying between them. Germline CDR1 reads DFQATT; CDR2 reads SNEGSKA (reference sequence). The CDR3 sequence is 14 residues long. CDR3 in amino acids: CSAALGGGNTEAFF. In DNA form, the CDR3 reads TGCAGTGCTGCCCTAGGGGGGGGTAACACTGAAGCTTTCTTT.

The sample holds a few counts of this clonotype. The V call is TRBV4-3, the J call TRBJ2-1; D might be TRBD1 (6 bases). This CDR3 spans 15 amino acids. V lost 0 bases and J lost 12, with 18 bases in between. Per the germline V gene, CDR1 is LGHNA and CDR2 is YSLEER. DNA of the CDR3: TGCGCCAGCAGCCAAGAACCAGGGGCCGGTCGCCGGCAGTTCTTC. Translating gives CASSQEPGAGRRQFF.

This clonotype was recorded many times. The chain combines TRBV20-1 with TRBJ2-1, with D possibly matching TRBD1 (6 bases). CDR3 length equals 14 residues. V lost 4 bases, J lost 3 bases, and 13 bases lay in between. The germline V gene has CDR1 DFQATT and CDR2 SNEGSKA (reference sequence). This CDR3 is CSAITTGNYNEQFF. The CDR3 DNA follows: TGCAGTGCTATCACGACAGGAAACTACAATGAGCAGTTCTTC.

The chain employs TRBV10-3 and TRBJ2-7; perhaps TRBD1 as D (6 bases). V was trimmed by 3 bases and J by 7 bases, leaving 22 bases between them. This CDR3 contains 16 residues. Germline values: CDR1 ENHRY, CDR2 SYGVKD. CDR3 protein: CAISDPSGRGTEEQYF. In nucleotides, the CDR3 is TGTGCCATCAGTGACCCCTCGGGCAGGGGCACAGAAGAGCAGTACTTC.

On this clonotype: A much larger clone lies a single base off, so this may be a read error. J is TRBJ2-3 and V is TRBV7-3; TRBD1 might be the D (5 bases). This CDR3 has 13 residues. Germline-derived CDR1 and CDR2 are SGHTA and FQGTGA. V dropped 5 bases and J dropped 2 bases, with 8 bases sitting between them. For the CDR3, the DNA is TGTGCCAGCAGCCAGGACAACACAGATACGCAGTATTTT. It codes for CASSQDNTDTQYF.

This clonotype was seen a handful of times. This chain links TRBV9 with TRBJ2-6, with 12 bases lining up with TRBD2. The CDR3 contains 19 residues. With 0 bases clipped from V and 1 base from J, the junction kept 5 bases outside the gene matches. CDR1 SGDLS and CDR2 YYNGEE come from the germline V gene. In DNA, the CDR3 is TGTGCCAGCAGCGTAGGCCCGACTAGCGGGGGATCTGGGGCCAACGTCCTGACTTTC. Encoded protein: CASSVGPTSGGSGANVLTF. Using reference TRBV9 and TRBJ2-6 for the parts outside the CDR3, the full variable domain is DSGVTQTPKHLITATGQRVTLRCSPRSGDLSVYWYQQSLDQGLQFLIQYYNGEERAKGNILERFSAQQFPDLHSELNLSSLELGDSALYFCASSVGPTSGGSGANVLTFGAGSRLTVL.

This chain uses TRBV18 with TRBJ2-7; a weak D match, TRBD2 (6 bases). V was pared by 3 bases and J by 6 bases, with 18 bases between. The CDR3 has 15 residues. Per the germline V gene, CDR1 is KGHSH and CDR2 is LQKENI. The CDR3, as DNA: TGTGCCAGCTCACCCCAAAATTCACCCGGGGGCGAGCAGTACTTC. Its translation is CASSPQNSPGGEQYF.

This clonotype was detected only a few times. The V call is TRBV9, the J call TRBJ1-3; no definite D call. From germline, CDR1 is SGDLS and CDR2 YYNGEE. There are 18 residues in the CDR3. The V end was cut by 0 bases, the J end by 0 bases, with 16 bases between. The CDR3 DNA reads TGTGCCAGCAGCGTAGAATCCCTTGACCCGAGCTCTGGAAACACCATATATTTT. As protein: CASSVESLDPSSGNTIYF.